Each of the 11 T cell receptor beta chains below was sequenced from the same sample in a study of blood T cells in healthy people across ages. A second PCR, run for about 6 to 12 cycles, used a sample-barcoded 5' primer plus a J-beta primer mix. One entry per CDR3 protein results from TCRdb running MiXCR on the 5' RACE reads. This sample carries around 580,000 distinct CDR3 sequences, roughly 43% of them seen once, and the ten largest clones take around 23%. Sequencing was done on a sample of blood. These receptor sequences come from an elderly man in good health.

There are a few counts of this clonotype. The V call is TRBV6-5, the J call TRBJ2-3, with D possibly TRBD1 on 6 matching bases. There are 15 residues in the CDR3. V was shortened by 2 bases and J by 4 bases, with 13 bases between the two germline ends. Germline CDR1 MNHEY, CDR2 SVGAGI. CDR3 nucleotide sequence: TGTGCCAGCAGTTACCAGGGGCGCTTCTCAGATACGCAGTATTTT. Protein sequence: CASSYQGRFSDTQYF.

The chain is built from TRBV7-9 and TRBJ2-1; D possibly corresponds to TRBD2 (5 bases). The CDR3 covers 11 residues. Deletions cut 6 bases from V and 8 bases from J, with 8 bases between. CDR1 and CDR2 from the germline V gene are SEHNR and FQNEAQ (reference sequence). The DNA of the CDR3 is TGTGCCAGCAGGGGAGTCGATGAGCAGTTCTTC. This codes for CASRGVDEQFF.

The rearrangement joins TRBV7-6 to TRBJ2-7; 10 bases are a match to TRBD2. V was clipped by 5 bases and J by 3 bases; unmatched bases: 4. CDR3 length equals 14 residues. The germline gives CDR1 SGHVS, CDR2 FNYEAQ. CDR3 protein: CASSAGTSDYEQYF. As DNA, the CDR3 is TGTGCCAGCAGCGCTGGGACTAGCGACTACGAGCAGTACTTC.

On this clonotype: At one of its ends the junction is not consistent with the germline gene, which may arise from a read error. J is TRBJ1-2 and V is TRBV20-1; 9 bases are shared with TRBD1. The CDR3 has 17 residues. The germline gives CDR1 DFQATT, CDR2 SNEGSKA (reference sequence). In nucleotides, the CDR3 is TGCAGTGCTGGAGACAGGGGGGGGACCGTCTCTAACTATGGCTACACCTTC. Its protein product is CSAGDRGGTVSNYGYTF.

V gene TRBV10-3 combines with J gene TRBJ1-1; 7 bases map to TRBD1. V lost 0 bases to trimming and J lost 5 bases; unmatched junction nucleotides: 6. The CDR3 extends over 15 amino acids. Germline CDR1 is ENHRY and CDR2 is SYGVKD. The DNA for the CDR3 is TGTGCCATCAGTGAGTCGAGACAGGGAGAAACTGAAGCTTTCTTT. This encodes CAISESRQGETEAFF.

The chain uses TRBV28 and TRBJ2-3, with a weak D call TRBD2 (6 bases). V was trimmed by 4 bases and J by 1 base, leaving 12 bases between them. Looked up from germline, CDR1 is MDHEN and CDR2 is SYDVKM. CDR3 length: 15 amino acids. CDR3 sequence (DNA): TGTGCCAGCAGTTCCCTAGCGAGAGGCACAGATACGCAGTATTTT. It specifies CASSSLARGTDTQYF.

Notes on this clonotype: This clone may be a read error of a much larger clone one base away. The CDR3 nucleotides are TGTGCCAGCACCTTGGACAGGGTGAATGAGCAGTACTTC. This encodes CASTLDRVNEQYF. This chain links TRBV7-9 with TRBJ2-1; 8 positions match TRBD1. The J call may be mistaken, given a closer DNA end match to TRBJ2-7. The CDR3 runs 13 residues. Germline V lookup: CDR1 SEHNR, CDR2 FQNEAQ (reference sequence).

A word on this clonotype: The junction departs from germline at one end; a sequencing error may be responsible. The V call is TRBV4-2, the J call TRBJ1-5; D gene uncertain. Germline V gene lookup returns CDR1 LGHNA and CDR2 YNFKEQ. The CDR3 runs to 12 residues. Here the CDR3 reads CASGQEDQPQHF. For the CDR3, the DNA is TGTGCCAGCGGCCAGGAAGATCAGCCCCAGCATTTT.

V is TRBV7-2 and J is TRBJ2-1; TRBD2 matches 8 bases. CDR3 size: 15 residues. The germline CDR1 and CDR2 sequences are SGHTA and FQGNSA. J lost 4 bases, V lost 7 bases, and 9 bases had no gene match. CDR3 region: CASTQMAGGYNEQFF. The CDR3 DNA reads as TGTGCCAGCACCCAGATGGCGGGAGGTTACAATGAGCAGTTCTTC.

The gene calls are TRBV14 and TRBJ2-1, with 7 bases matching TRBD2. CDR3 length: 16 amino acids. V lost 1 base, J lost 4 bases, and 7 bases stayed unmatched. Germline assignment: CDR1 SGHDN and CDR2 FVKESK. The DNA of the CDR3 is TGTGCCAGCAGCCAAGGGTGGGCTAGCGGTTACAATGAGCAGTTCTTC. The encoded protein is CASSQGWASGYNEQFF.

This clonotype occurred many times. This chain uses TRBV4-3 with TRBJ2-3, with D perhaps being TRBD1 or TRBD2 (5 bases each). The CDR3 is made up of 12 amino acids. V was shortened by 8 bases and J by 2 bases, with 8 bases between the two germline ends. In germline, CDR1 is LGHNA, CDR2 YSLEER. CDR3 DNA: TGCGCCAGCCGAGGGACCACAGATACGCAGTATTTT. It yields the protein CASRGTTDTQYF.